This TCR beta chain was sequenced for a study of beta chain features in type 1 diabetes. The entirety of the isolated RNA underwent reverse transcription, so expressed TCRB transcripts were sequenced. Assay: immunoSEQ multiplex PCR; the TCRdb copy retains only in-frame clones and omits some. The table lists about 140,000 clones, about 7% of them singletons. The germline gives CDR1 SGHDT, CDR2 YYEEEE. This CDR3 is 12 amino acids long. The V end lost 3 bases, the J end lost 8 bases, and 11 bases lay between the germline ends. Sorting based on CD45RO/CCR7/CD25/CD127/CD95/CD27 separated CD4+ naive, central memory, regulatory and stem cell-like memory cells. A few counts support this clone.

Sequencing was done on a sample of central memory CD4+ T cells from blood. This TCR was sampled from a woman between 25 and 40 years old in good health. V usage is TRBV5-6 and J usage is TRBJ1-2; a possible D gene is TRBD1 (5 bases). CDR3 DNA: TGTGCCAGCAGCTCGACAGTGGACGGCTACACCTTC. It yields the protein CASSSTVDGYTF.